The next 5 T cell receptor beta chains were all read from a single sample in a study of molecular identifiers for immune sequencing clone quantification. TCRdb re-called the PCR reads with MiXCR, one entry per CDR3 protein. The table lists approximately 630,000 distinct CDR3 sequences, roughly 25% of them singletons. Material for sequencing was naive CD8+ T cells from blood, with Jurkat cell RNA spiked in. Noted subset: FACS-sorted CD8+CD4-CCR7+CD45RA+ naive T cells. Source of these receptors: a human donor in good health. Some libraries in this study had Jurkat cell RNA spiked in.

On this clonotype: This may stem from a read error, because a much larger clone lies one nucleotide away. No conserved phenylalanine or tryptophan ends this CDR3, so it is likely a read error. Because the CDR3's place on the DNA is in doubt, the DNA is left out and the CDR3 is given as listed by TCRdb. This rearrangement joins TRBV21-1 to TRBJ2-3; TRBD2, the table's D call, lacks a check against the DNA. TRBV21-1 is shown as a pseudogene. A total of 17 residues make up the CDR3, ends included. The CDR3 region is CASSKVSPSDKHDTQYL.

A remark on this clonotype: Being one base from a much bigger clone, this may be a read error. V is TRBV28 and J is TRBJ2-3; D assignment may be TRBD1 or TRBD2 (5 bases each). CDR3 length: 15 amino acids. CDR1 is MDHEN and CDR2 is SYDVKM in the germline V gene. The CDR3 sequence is CASSLGSGLTDMQYF. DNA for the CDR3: TGTGCCAGCAGTTTGGGCTCGGGATTGACAGATATGCAGTATTTT.

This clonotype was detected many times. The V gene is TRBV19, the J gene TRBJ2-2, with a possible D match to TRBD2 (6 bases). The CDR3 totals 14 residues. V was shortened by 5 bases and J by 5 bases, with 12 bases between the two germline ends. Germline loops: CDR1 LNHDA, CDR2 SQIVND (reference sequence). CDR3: CASSHGRRTGELFF. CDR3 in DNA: TGTGCCAGTAGTCACGGGAGACGTACCGGGGAGCTGTTTTTT.

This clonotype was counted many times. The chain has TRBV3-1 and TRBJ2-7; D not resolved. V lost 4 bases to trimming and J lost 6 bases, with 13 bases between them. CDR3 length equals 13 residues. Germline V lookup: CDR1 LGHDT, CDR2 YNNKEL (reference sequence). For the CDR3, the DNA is TGTGCCAGCAGCCCCCCGGATAAGGGCGAGCAGTACTTC. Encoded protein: CASSPPDKGEQYF.

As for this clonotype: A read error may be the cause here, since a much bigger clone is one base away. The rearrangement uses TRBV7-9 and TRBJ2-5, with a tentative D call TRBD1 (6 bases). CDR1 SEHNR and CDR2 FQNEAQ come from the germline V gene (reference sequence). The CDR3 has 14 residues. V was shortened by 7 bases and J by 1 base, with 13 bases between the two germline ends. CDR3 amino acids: CASNPDSFQETQYF. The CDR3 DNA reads TGTGCCAGCAACCCGGACAGCTTCCAAGAGACCCAGTACTTC.